The 20 T cell receptor beta chains listed next were all sequenced from one sample in a study of OX40 agonist ivuxolimab in advanced cancers. This table comes from immunoSEQ multiplex PCR, and its TCRdb copy is limited to in-frame clones, with some not included. This table has some 96,000 clones, around 93% appearing once. Source: CD4+ or CD8+ T cells sorted from blood, taken in a trial of the OX40 agonist ivuxolimab. The receptor set was obtained from an adult with an advanced solid tumor such as melanoma, head and neck, liver or kidney cancer.

The CDR3 DNA follows: TGTGCCAGCAGCAAGGACAGGGGTCCTGGCACAGATACGCAGTATTTT. As protein: CASSKDRGPGTDTQYF. The V and J genes are TRBV5-4 and TRBJ2-3; 9 nucleotides align to TRBD1. CDR3 length equals 16 residues. Germline V gene lookup returns CDR1 SGHNT and CDR2 YYREEE (reference sequence). The trim removed 4 bases at V and 1 base at J, leaving 7 bases unmatched.

This rearrangement joins TRBV28 to TRBJ1-2; 9 bases are a match to TRBD1. Germline lookup yields CDR1 MDHEN and CDR2 SYDVKM. There are 15 residues in the CDR3. The J segment lost 2 bases and the V segment lost 7 bases, leaving 8 bases of the junction unmatched. CDR3 in DNA: TGTGCCAGCACTGATCGGGACAGGGAAAACTATGGCTACACCTTC. It specifies CASTDRDRENYGYTF.

The V call is TRBV2, the J call TRBJ1-2; D remains unclear. Germline assignment: CDR1 SNHLY and CDR2 FYNNEI. CDR3 size: 11 residues. The V end lost 3 bases, the J end lost 8 bases, and 7 bases lay between the germline ends. In nucleotides, the CDR3 is TGTGCCAGCAGTGAGAGCGGAGGCTACACCTTC. Its protein is CASSESGGYTF.

J is TRBJ2-7 and V is TRBV7-2, with D maybe TRBD1 (6 bases). This CDR3 has 15 amino acids. Germline-derived CDR1 and CDR2 are SGHTA and FQGNSA. V was cut by 1 base and J by 0 bases, with 10 bases left in between. CDR3 sequence reads: CASSLGTALSYEQYF. CDR3 coding DNA: TGTGCCAGCAGCTTAGGGACAGCCCTCTCCTACGAGCAGTACTTC.

The V gene is TRBV4-3, the J gene TRBJ1-4, with a tentative D call TRBD1 (6 bases). Trimming removed 1 base at V and 7 bases at J, with 13 bases between. The CDR3 has 15 residues. Germline CDR1 is LGHNA and CDR2 is YSLEER. The CDR3 DNA reads as TGCGCCAGCAGCCAAGGACGGCAGGGGATTGAAAAACTGTTTTTT. It yields the protein CASSQGRQGIEKLFF.

The V gene is TRBV7-3, the J gene TRBJ2-3; unclear D gene. CDR1 is SGHTA and CDR2 is FQGTGA in the germline V gene. V was shortened by 2 bases and J by 4 bases, with 10 bases between the two germline ends. There are 14 residues in the CDR3. CDR3: CASSLQGIADTQYF. The CDR3 DNA reads TGTGCCAGCAGCTTACAAGGGATCGCAGATACGCAGTATTTT.

This clone has just one count. This chain uses TRBV2 with TRBJ1-2; D gene unclear. Germline V gene lookup returns CDR1 SNHLY and CDR2 FYNNEI. The V end lost 9 bases, the J end lost 8 bases, and 4 bases lay between the germline ends. CDR3 size: 8 residues. The CDR3 coding sequence is TGTGCCAGGGGAGGCTACACCTTC. It yields the protein CARGGYTF.

The gene calls are TRBV20-1 and TRBJ2-3; no clear D gene. The CDR3 is 10 residues long. V was pared by 2 bases and J by 6 bases, with 3 bases between. Germline V gene lookup returns CDR1 DFQATT and CDR2 SNEGSKA (reference sequence). CDR3 DNA: TGCAGTGCTAGATGGGATACGCAGTATTTT. Encoded protein: CSARWDTQYF.

This clone was counted only a few times. The chain combines TRBV4-1 with TRBJ2-3, with 8 bases lining up with TRBD2. From germline, CDR1 is MGHRA and CDR2 YSYEKL. The trim removed 4 bases at V and 1 base at J, leaving 10 bases unmatched. The CDR3 extends over 17 amino acids. The chain's CDR3 is CASSRKPGLVGTDTQYF. The CDR3 DNA follows: TGCGCCAGCAGCCGGAAGCCGGGACTAGTAGGCACAGATACGCAGTATTTT.

The rearrangement uses TRBV27 and TRBJ2-5; 7 nucleotides align to TRBD1. The germline CDR1 and CDR2 sequences are MNHEY and SMNVEV (reference sequence). The CDR3 length is 13 residues. Losses at the gene ends were 5 bases for V and 5 bases for J; bases not matched to a gene: 5. The DNA for the CDR3 is TGTGCCAGCAGTCAGGGGGTGCGGGAGACCCAGTACTTC. Its translation is CASSQGVRETQYF.

The genes are TRBV19 and TRBJ2-1; TRBD2 matches at 14 bases. V trimming: 6 bases; J trimming: 9 bases; junction bases outside the gene matches: 7. Germline V lookup: CDR1 LNHDA, CDR2 SQIVND (reference sequence). The CDR3 consists of 15 residues. In DNA form, the CDR3 reads TGTGCCAGTAGCAACGGACTAGCGGGAGGTACTGAGCAGTTCTTC. This encodes CASSNGLAGGTEQFF.

On this clone: Additional DNA sequences in this sample encode the identical CDR3. The chain has TRBV6-5 and TRBJ2-7; 8 bases map to TRBD1. The V gene's germline CDR1 is MNHEY and CDR2 SVGAGI. V dropped 6 bases and J dropped 3; count of bases not matched to a gene: 4. This CDR3 has 13 residues. The CDR3 sequence: CASRRTGGYEQYF. DNA of the CDR3: TGTGCCAGCAGACGAACAGGGGGCTACGAGCAGTACTTC.

The rearrangement uses TRBV6-5 and TRBJ2-4, with D tentatively TRBD2 (6 bases). The length of the CDR3 is 13 residues. Trimming stripped 0 bases from V and 9 bases from J, with 9 bases between. The germline gives CDR1 MNHEY, CDR2 SVGAGI. The CDR3 is CASSYSRGSIQYF. The CDR3 bases are TGTGCCAGCAGTTACTCGCGGGGTTCCATTCAGTACTTC.

V usage is TRBV29-1 and J usage is TRBJ1-5, with D hard to call. V was trimmed by 6 bases and J by 3 bases, leaving 9 bases between them. The CDR3 runs to 12 residues. CDR1 is SQVTM and CDR2 is ANQGSEA in the germline V gene. The CDR3, as DNA: TGCAGCGTGGCCGGGTCCAATCAGCCCCAGCATTTT. Translating gives CSVAGSNQPQHF.

The J gene is TRBJ1-1, the V gene TRBV29-1; TRBD1 matches 7 bases. Unmatched junction bases numbered 10, after V lost 7 bases and J lost 8 bases. The CDR3 loop spans 12 amino acids. Per germline, CDR1 SQVTM and CDR2 ANQGSEA. The CDR3 spells CSGTGTAEEAFF. CDR3 in DNA: TGCAGCGGAACGGGGACAGCGGAAGAAGCTTTCTTT. Full variable domain (remainder filled in from reference TRBV29-1 and TRBJ1-1): SAVISQKPSRDICQRGTSLTIQCQVDSQVTMMFWYRQQPGQSLTLIATANQGSEATYESGFVIDKFPISRPNLTFSTLTVSNMSPEDSSIYLCSGTGTAEEAFFGQGTRLTVV.

The V and J genes are TRBV13 and TRBJ2-3; D is perhaps TRBD1 or TRBD2 (6 bases each). Looked up from germline, CDR1 is PRHDT and CDR2 is FYEKMQ (reference sequence). The CDR3 length is 15 residues. V was pared by 1 base and J by 4 bases, with 12 bases between. In DNA form, the CDR3 reads TGTGCCAGCAGCTTAGTAGGGGGGAACGCAGATACGCAGTATTTT. Translated: CASSLVGGNADTQYF.

This clone appeared a single time. The chain employs TRBV5-1 and TRBJ2-7; TRBD1 matches at 8 bases. This CDR3 has 18 residues. J gave up 3 bases and V 0 bases, and 14 bases lay outside the gene matches. Germline V gene data show CDR1 as SGHRS and CDR2 as YFSETQ. The CDR3: CASSLGQGSSGAFYEQYF. The CDR3 nucleotides read TGCGCCAGCAGCTTGGGACAGGGGAGTAGCGGAGCTTTCTACGAGCAGTACTTC. The full variable domain, with the rest looked up from reference TRBV5-1 and TRBJ2-7, is KAGVTQTPRYLIKTRGQQVTLSCSPISGHRSVSWYQQTPGQGLQFLFEYFSETQRNKGNFPGRFSGRQFSNSRSEMNVSTLELGDSALYLCASSLGQGSSGAFYEQYFGPGTRLTVT.

This chain joins TRBV18 and TRBJ2-2, with TRBD1 matching 7 bases. CDR1 and CDR2 from the germline V gene are KGHSH and LQKENI. The CDR3 is 15 residues long. Trimming cost V 6 bases and J 8 bases; bases outside gene matches: 12. For the CDR3, the DNA is TGTGCCAGCTCTCCGGGACAGCGAACACCGGGGGAGCTGTTTTTT. This codes for CASSPGQRTPGELFF.

The genes are TRBV5-6 and TRBJ1-5, with D uncertain. The V end lost 1 base, the J end lost 3 bases, and 8 bases lay between the germline ends. In germline, CDR1 is SGHDT, CDR2 YYEEEE. This CDR3 comprises 14 residues. The CDR3 nucleotides read TGTGCCAGCAGCTTGAGAAACACCAATCAGCCCCAGCATTTT. Protein product: CASSLRNTNQPQHF.

This chain connects TRBV5-8 to TRBJ2-1; 7 bases align to TRBD1. The CDR3 spans 15 residues. V shed 4 bases, J shed 0 bases, and the junction held 4 bases outside the gene matches. Germline assignment: CDR1 SGHTS and CDR2 YDEGEE. DNA for the CDR3: TGTGCCAGCAGCCAGACAGGGAGCTCCTACAATGAGCAGTTCTTC. Its translation: CASSQTGSSYNEQFF.